A selection of T cell receptor beta chains follows, all from one sample in a study of beta chain features in type 1 diabetes. TCRdb keeps only in-frame clones here, not all; method: immunoSEQ multiplex PCR. Of fewer than 450,000 clones in the sample, around an eighth were seen once. Input material: naive CD4+ T cells from blood. These receptors all stem from a woman aged 18 to 35 with type 1 diabetes. Each CDR3 is given with its conserved first and last residue. The D gene is left open where the match is weak. Expanded clones are given a class, and other clones once, few, many or no size at all.

16 | TRBJ2-1 | - | - | TRBV4-2 | TGTGCCAGCAGCCAAGAGAGGCAGTCTTCCTACAATGAGCAGTTCTTC | CASSQERQSSYNEQFF
16 | TRBJ2-7 | - | - | TRBV28 | TGTGCCAGCAGTCTCCTAGGGCAGGGAGGATCCTACGAGCAGTACTTC | CASSLLGQGGSYEQYF
12 | TRBJ2-7 | few | TRBD2 | TRBV30 | TGTGCCTGGAGCGGGAGGGCCGGTGAGCAGTACTTC | CAWSGRAGEQYF
15 | TRBJ2-3 | - | - | TRBV5-1 | TGCGCCAGCAGCCTCGGTCTTCGCAGGGCAGATACGCAGTATTTT | CASSLGLRRADTQYF
15 | TRBJ2-2 | many | TRBD1 | TRBV23-1 | TGCGCCAGCAGTCGAGGGACAGGAGACACCGGGGAGCTGTTTTTT | CASSRGTGDTGELFF
13 | TRBJ2-3 | - | TRBD2 | TRBV19 | TGTGAGCGACCGGGGGGGTGCACAGATACGCAGTATTTT | CERPGGCTDTQYF
12 | TRBJ2-7 | - | - | TRBV13 | TGTGCCAGCAGCTTATCCCGGAGCGAGCAGTACTTC | CASSLSRSEQYF
16 | TRBJ2-1 | few | TRBD2 | TRBV9 | TGTGCCAGCAGCTCCGGACTAGCGGGGATTTACAATGAGCAGTTCTTC | CASSSGLAGIYNEQFF
16 | TRBJ1-1 | - | TRBD1 | TRBV18 | TGTGCCAGCTCATCGCAAACAGGGGGCGGGAACACTGAAGCTTTCTTT | CASSSQTGGGNTEAFF
15 | TRBJ2-7 | - | TRBD2 | TRBV27 | TGTGCCAGCAGCGCTCTACGGGGGGGTTCCTACGAGCAGTACTTC | CASSALRGGSYEQYF
14 | TRBJ1-1 | - | - | TRBV5-6 | TGTGCCAGCAGCCCAGCAGGGATGAACACTGAAGCTTTCTTT | CASSPAGMNTEAFF
14 | TRBJ2-7 | few | - | TRBV5-1 | TGCGCCAGCAGCTTGGTTGGGACATACTACGAGCAGTACTTC | CASSLVGTYYEQYF
14 | TRBJ1-1 | - | - | TRBV6-5 | TGTGCCAGCAGTCTCCAGGGCATGAACACTGAAGCTTTCTTT | CASSLQGMNTEAFF
15 | TRBJ2-1 | - | TRBD2 | TRBV6-5 | TGTGCCAGCAGTTACAGGACTAGCGAATGGAATGAGCAGTTCTTC | CASSYRTSEWNEQFF
13 | TRBJ1-1 | - | - | TRBV7-9 | TGTGCCAGCAGTTTGACAATGAACACTGAAGCTTTCTTT | CASSLTMNTEAFF
16 | TRBJ2-1 | few | TRBD1 | TRBV18 | TGTGCCAGCTCACCACTGGAGACAGGGGGTCCGGGTGAGCAGTTCTTC | CASSPLETGGPGEQFF
14 | TRBJ2-1 | few | - | TRBV7-9 | TGTGCCAGCAGCCCACAGGGTGTGTACAATGAGCAGTTCTTC | CASSPQGVYNEQFF
15 | TRBJ1-1 | few | - | TRBV7-8 | TGTGCCAGCAGCTTCCGGGACATCATGAACACTGAAGCTTTCTTT | CASSFRDIMNTEAFF
15 | TRBJ2-3 | few | TRBD1 | TRBV4-1 | TGCGCCAGCAGCCCCACAGGGGAACACACAGATACGCAGTATTTT | CASSPTGEHTDTQYF
12 | TRBJ1-1 | few | - | TRBV7-9 | TGTGCCAGCAGCTTAGAGTCGGGGGAAGCTTTCTTT | CASSLESGEAFF
15 | TRBJ2-5 | - | TRBD1 | TRBV18 | TGTGCCAGCTCACCAGAGGGACAGATCCAAGAGACCCAGTACTTC | CASSPEGQIQETQYF
12 | TRBJ1-5 | few | - | TRBV7-2 | TGTGCCAGCAGCCCCTCGGGTGGGCCCCAGCATTTT | CASSPSGGPQHF
13 | TRBJ2-2 | - | - | TRBV5-6 | TGTGCCAGCAGCTTTTGGCCTCCCGGGGAGCTGTTTTTT | CASSFWPPGELFF
15 | TRBJ2-1 | few | TRBD2 | TRBV2 | TGTGCCAGCAGTCTAGGACTAGCGGGAGCCAAGTCGTGGTTCTTC | CASSLGLAGAKSWFF
15 | TRBJ2-1 | few | - | TRBV28 | TGTGCCAGCAGTTTCCTGGCCTCTGGCAACAATGAGCAGTTCTTC | CASSFLASGNNEQFF
16 | TRBJ2-2 | - | - | TRBV9 | TGTGCCAGCAGCCCGAAGGGGGGACTATTCACCGGGGAGCTGTTTTTT | CASSPKGGLFTGELFF
15 | TRBJ2-6 | few | - | TRBV28 | TGTGCCAGCAGTCCCCCAGGGATTGGGGCCAACGTCCTGACTTTC | CASSPPGIGANVLTF
14 | TRBJ2-1 | - | TRBD1 | TRBV11-2 | TGTGCCAGCGCCTTGGGGACAGGGTTCGATGAGCAGTTCTTC | CASALGTGFDEQFF
13 | TRBJ1-3 | - | - | TRBV9 | TGTGCCAGTGACCGGGACAACGGAAACACCATATATTTT | CASDRDNGNTIYF
14 | TRBJ1-5 | - | - | TRBV2 | TGTGCCAGCAGTGAAGGGCAGGGGAGTCAGCCCCAGCATTTT | CASSEGQGSQPQHF
13 | TRBJ1-1 | - | TRBD1 | TRBV28 | TGTGCCAGCAGTATAGACAGGGACACTGAAGCTTTCTTT | CASSIDRDTEAFF
12 | TRBJ1-1 | - | - | TRBV18 | TGTGCCAGCTCACCACTCCGCACTGAAGCTTTCTTT | CASSPLRTEAFF
15 | TRBJ2-1 | - | TRBD2 | TRBV7-8 | TGTGCCAGCAGCTCTGCGGGAGGGCCCACCAATGAGCAGTTCTTC | CASSSAGGPTNEQFF
15 | TRBJ2-1 | few | TRBD2 | TRBV19 | TGTGCCAGTACCCGACTAGCCTCCTCCTACAATGAGCAGTTCTTC | CASTRLASSYNEQFF
17 | TRBJ1-3 | - | - | TRBV4-1 | TGCGCCAGCAGCCGAAAAGGTCCTTATGACACTGGAAACACCATATATTTT | CASSRKGPYDTGNTIYF
11 | TRBJ2-1 | - | - | TRBV7-9 | TGTGCCAGCCTACTCTACAATGAGCAGTTCTTC | CASLLYNEQFF
14 | TRBJ2-2 | - | - | TRBV25-1 | TGTGCCAGCAGTGAAAATAAAGAGGCCGGGGAGCTGTTTTTT | CASSENKEAGELFF
15 | TRBJ2-1 | few | - | TRBV14 | TGTGCCAGCAGCCAAGCCGGGAGTAGTTCGGTTGAGCAGTTCTTC | CASSQAGSSSVEQFF
16 | TRBJ2-1 | few | - | TRBV7-9 | TGTGCCAGCAGCTTAGCTTCCACTAGCTGGGCAGATGAGCAGTTCTTC | CASSLASTSWADEQFF
14 | TRBJ2-3 | few | - | TRBV30 | TGTGCCTGGAGTACCGGGACTTTCACAGATACGCAGTATTTT | CAWSTGTFTDTQYF
15 | TRBJ1-1 | few | - | TRBV9 | TGTGCCAGCACCGGGATCTGGGAAGGGAACACTGAAGCTTTCTTT | CASTGIWEGNTEAFF